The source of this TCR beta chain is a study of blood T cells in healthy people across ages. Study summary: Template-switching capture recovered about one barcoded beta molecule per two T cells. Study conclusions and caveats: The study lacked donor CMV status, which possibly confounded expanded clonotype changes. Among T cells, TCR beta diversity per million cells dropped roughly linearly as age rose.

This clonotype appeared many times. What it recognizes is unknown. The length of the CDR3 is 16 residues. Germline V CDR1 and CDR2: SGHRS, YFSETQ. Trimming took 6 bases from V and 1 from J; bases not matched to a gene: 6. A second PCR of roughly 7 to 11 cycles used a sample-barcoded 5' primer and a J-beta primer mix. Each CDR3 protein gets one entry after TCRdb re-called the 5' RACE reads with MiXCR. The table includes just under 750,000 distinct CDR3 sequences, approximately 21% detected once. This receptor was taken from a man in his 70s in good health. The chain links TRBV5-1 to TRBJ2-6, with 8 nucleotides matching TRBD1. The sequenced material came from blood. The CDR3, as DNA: TGCGCCAGCATGAGACAGGGGAAATCTGGGGCCAACGTCCTGACTTTC. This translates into CASMRQGKSGANVLTF. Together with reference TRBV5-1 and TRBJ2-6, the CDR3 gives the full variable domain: KAGVTQTPRYLIKTRGQQVTLSCSPISGHRSVSWYQQTPGQGLQFLFEYFSETQRNKGNFPGRFSGRQFSNSRSEMNVSTLELGDSALYLCASMRQGKSGANVLTFGAGSRLTVL.